Detailed here is one T cell receptor beta chain. Sequencing used immunoSEQ multiplex PCR; TCRdb keeps in-frame clones, though not all of them. The sample consists of tens of thousands of clones, around 90% of them appearing once. The sample is drawn from a study of blood T cell repertoires in COVID-19. The wider study: Sites in the United States, Italy and Spain provided acute and convalescent COVID-19 samples.

Trimming took off 1 base at V and 7 bases at J, with 17 bases between the two ends. Germline CDR1 LGHDT, CDR2 YNNKEL (reference sequence). The length of the CDR3 is 15 residues. The chain joins TRBV3-1 (or the pseudogene TRBV3-2) to TRBJ2-7; D uncertain. The sequencing input was peripheral blood. The TCR originated in a man between 60 and 75 years old with acute or convalescent COVID-19. CDR3 sequence (DNA): TGTGCCAGCAGCCAAGCTAATACCCAGAGCGTGGAGCAGTACTTC. Its protein is CASSQANTQSVEQYF.